The 2 T cell receptor beta chains below all came from one sample that was sequenced in a study of cytomegalovirus exposure and HLA in healthy donors. PCR primers comprised 60 Vbeta and 13 Jbeta primers. Profiled with immunoSEQ multiplex PCR; TCRdb holds only in-frame clones, not every one. In total, the table holds some 120,000 clones. The sample taken for sequencing was PBMCs. These receptors were obtained from a young man in good health and CMV-seronegative.

The chain combines TRBV5-6 with TRBJ1-1; 8 bases align to TRBD1. The CDR3 loop spans 15 amino acids. The trim removed 2 bases at V and 2 bases at J, leaving 5 bases unmatched. Per germline, CDR1 SGHDT and CDR2 YYEEEE. CDR3 DNA: TGTGCCAGCAGCTTTCTTGGACAGGGTAACACTGAAGCTTTCTTT. Residues: CASSFLGQGNTEAFF.

The genes are TRBV5-6 and TRBJ1-4, with 8 bases identical to TRBD1. Germline lookup yields CDR1 SGHDT and CDR2 YYEEEE. The CDR3 is made up of 16 amino acids. J gave up 3 bases and V 4 bases, and 8 bases lay outside the gene matches. CDR3 protein: CASSVWTGSPNEKLFF. The CDR3 DNA reads TGTGCCAGCAGCGTGTGGACAGGGTCGCCTAATGAAAAACTGTTTTTT.